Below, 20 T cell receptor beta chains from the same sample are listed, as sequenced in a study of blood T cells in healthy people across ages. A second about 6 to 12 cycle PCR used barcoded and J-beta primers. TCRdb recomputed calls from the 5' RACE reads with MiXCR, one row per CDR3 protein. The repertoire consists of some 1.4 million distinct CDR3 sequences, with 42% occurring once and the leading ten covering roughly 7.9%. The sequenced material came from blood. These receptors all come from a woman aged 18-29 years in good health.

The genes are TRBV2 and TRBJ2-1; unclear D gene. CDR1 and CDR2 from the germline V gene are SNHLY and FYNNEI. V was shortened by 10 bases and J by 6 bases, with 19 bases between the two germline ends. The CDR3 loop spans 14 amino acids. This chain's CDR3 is CAIPSGKGGNEQFF. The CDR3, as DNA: TGTGCCATCCCGTCCGGCAAGGGCGGCAATGAGCAGTTCTTC.

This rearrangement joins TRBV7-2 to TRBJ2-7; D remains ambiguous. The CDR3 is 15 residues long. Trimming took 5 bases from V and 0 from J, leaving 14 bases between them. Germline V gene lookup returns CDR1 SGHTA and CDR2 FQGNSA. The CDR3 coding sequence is TGTGCCAGCAGCCAAAAGGGCCTCAGCTCCTACGAGCAGTACTTC. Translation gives CASSQKGLSSYEQYF.

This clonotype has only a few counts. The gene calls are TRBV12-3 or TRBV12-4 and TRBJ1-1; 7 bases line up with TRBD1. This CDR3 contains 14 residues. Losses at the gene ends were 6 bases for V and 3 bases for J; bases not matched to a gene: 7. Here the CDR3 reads CASRQTGRDTEAFF. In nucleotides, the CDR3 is TGTGCCAGCAGACAGACAGGGAGGGACACTGAAGCTTTCTTT.

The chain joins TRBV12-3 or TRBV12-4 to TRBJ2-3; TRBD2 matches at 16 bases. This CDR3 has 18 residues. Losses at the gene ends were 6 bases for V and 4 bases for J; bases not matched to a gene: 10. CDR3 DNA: TGTGCCAGCAGCGCCGGGACTAGCGGGAGGGCCATCTCAGATACGCAGTATTTT. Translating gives CASSAGTSGRAISDTQYF.

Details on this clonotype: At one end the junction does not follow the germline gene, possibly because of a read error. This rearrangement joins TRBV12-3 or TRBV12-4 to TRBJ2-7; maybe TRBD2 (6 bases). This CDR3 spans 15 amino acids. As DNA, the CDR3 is TGTGCCAGCAGTACGCGGGACGGAGGCACCTACGGGCAGTACTTC. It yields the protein CASSTRDGGTYGQYF.

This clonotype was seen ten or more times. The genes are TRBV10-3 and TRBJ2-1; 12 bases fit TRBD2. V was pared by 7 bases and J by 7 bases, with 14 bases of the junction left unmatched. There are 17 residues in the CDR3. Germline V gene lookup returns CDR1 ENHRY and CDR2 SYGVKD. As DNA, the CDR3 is TGTGCCATCACTAAAAACGATAGGACTAGCGGGAATAATGAGCAGTTCTTC. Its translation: CAITKNDRTSGNNEQFF.

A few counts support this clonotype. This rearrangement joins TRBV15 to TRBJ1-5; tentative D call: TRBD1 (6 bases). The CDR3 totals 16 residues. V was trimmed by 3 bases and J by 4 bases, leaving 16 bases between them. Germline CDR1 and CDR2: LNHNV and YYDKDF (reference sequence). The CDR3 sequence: CATSRVVLGANQPQHF. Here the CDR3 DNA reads TGTGCCACCAGCAGGGTGGTCCTGGGGGCGAATCAGCCCCAGCATTTT.

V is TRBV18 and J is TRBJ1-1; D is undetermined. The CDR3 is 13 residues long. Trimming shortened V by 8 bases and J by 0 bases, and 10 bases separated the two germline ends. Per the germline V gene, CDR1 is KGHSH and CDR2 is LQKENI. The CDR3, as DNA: TGTGCCAGCCCGAAGACAATGAACACTGAAGCTTTCTTT. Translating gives CASPKTMNTEAFF.

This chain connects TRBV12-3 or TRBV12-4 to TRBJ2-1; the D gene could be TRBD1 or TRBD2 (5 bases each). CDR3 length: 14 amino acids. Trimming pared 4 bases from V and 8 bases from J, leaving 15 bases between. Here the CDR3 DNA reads TGTGCCAGCAGTTCGGCCCGGGACGGGGATGAGCAGTTCTTC. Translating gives CASSSARDGDEQFF.

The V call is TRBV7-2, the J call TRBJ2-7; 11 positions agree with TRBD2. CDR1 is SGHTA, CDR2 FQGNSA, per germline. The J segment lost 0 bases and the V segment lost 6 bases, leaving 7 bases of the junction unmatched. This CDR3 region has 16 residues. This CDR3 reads CASRRRGTSGSYEQYF. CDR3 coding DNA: TGTGCCAGCAGACGTCGAGGGACTAGCGGCTCCTACGAGCAGTACTTC.

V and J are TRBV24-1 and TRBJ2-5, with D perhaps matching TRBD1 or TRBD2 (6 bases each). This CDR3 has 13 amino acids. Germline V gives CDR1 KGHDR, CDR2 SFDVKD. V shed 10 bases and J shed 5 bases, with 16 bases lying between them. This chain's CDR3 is CATADGGSETQYF. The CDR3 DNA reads TGTGCCACGGCGGACGGGGGCAGTGAGACCCAGTACTTC.

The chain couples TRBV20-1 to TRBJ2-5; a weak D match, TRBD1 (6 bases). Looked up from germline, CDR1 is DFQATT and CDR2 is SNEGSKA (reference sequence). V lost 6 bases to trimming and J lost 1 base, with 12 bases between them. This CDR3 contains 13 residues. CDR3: CSALRTVQETQYF. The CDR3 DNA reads TGCAGTGCCCTACGGACAGTCCAAGAGACCCAGTACTTC.

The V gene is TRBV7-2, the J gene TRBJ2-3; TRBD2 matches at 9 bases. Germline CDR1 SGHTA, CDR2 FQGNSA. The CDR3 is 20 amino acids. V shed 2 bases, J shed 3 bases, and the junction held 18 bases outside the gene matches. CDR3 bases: TGTGCCAGCAGCTTAAAACCCTCCCAGGGAGCGGGAGGAAGTACAGATACGCAGTATTTT. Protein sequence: CASSLKPSQGAGGSTDTQYF.

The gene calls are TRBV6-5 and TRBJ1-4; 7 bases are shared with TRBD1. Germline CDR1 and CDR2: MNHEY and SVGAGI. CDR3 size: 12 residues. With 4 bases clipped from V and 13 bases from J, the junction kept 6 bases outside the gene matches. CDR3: CASSFQGGRLFF. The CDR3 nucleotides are TGTGCCAGCAGTTTCCAGGGGGGAAGACTGTTTTTT.

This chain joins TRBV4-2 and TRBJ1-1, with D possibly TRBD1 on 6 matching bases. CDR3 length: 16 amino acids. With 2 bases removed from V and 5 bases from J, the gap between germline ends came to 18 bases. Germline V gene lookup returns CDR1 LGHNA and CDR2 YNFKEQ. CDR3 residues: CASSQTPQAGVTEAFF. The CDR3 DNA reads TGTGCCAGCAGCCAAACCCCGCAGGCAGGGGTAACTGAAGCTTTCTTT.

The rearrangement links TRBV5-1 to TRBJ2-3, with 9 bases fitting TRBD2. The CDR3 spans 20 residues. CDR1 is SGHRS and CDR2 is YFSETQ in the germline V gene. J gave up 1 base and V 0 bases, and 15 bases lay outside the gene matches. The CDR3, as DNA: TGCGCCAGCAGCTTGGTTAGAGAGGGTCCTAGCGGGAAGCGCACAGATACGCAGTATTTT. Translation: CASSLVREGPSGKRTDTQYF. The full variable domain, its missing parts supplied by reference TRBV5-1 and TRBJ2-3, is KAGVTQTPRYLIKTRGQQVTLSCSPISGHRSVSWYQQTPGQGLQFLFEYFSETQRNKGNFPGRFSGRQFSNSRSEMNVSTLELGDSALYLCASSLVREGPSGKRTDTQYFGPGTRLTVL.

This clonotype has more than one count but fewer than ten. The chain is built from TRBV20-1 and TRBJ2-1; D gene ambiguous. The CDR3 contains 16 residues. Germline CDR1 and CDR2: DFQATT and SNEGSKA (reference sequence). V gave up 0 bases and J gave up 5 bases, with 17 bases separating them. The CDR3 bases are TGCAGTGCTAGAGACCAACCCTTATGGTTGAACAATGAGCAGTTCTTC. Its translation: CSARDQPLWLNNEQFF.

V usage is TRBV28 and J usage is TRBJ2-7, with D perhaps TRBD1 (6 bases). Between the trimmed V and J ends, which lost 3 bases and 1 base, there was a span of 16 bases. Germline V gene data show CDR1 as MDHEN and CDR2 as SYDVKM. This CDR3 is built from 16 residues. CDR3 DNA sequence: TGTGCCAGCAGTTTCCCACACAGGGCTCCATCCTACGAGCAGTACTTC. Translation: CASSFPHRAPSYEQYF.

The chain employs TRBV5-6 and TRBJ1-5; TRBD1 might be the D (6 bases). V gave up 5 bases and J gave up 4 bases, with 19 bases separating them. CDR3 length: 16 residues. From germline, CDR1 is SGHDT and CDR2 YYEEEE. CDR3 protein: CASSLAGAGVNQPQHF. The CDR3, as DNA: TGTGCCAGCAGTCTGGCCGGGGCAGGGGTTAATCAGCCCCAGCATTTT.

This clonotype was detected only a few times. CDR3 sequence reads: CASSSPNSYNEQFF. The CDR3 nucleotides read TGTGCCAGCAGCTCGCCTAACTCCTACAATGAGCAGTTCTTC. The chain couples TRBV7-2 to TRBJ2-1; D is undetermined. The CDR3 is 14 residues long. The germline V gene encodes CDR1 SGHTA and CDR2 FQGNSA. V was shortened by 4 bases and J by 0 bases, with 7 bases between the two germline ends.